This is a list of T cell receptor beta chains from one sample in a study of T-cell reconstitution after alpha-beta-depleted transplantation in children. Each CDR3 protein is one row after TCRdb ran MiXCR on the PCR reads. The repertoire holds 77,000 or so distinct CDR3 sequences, about a sixth seen once, with about half in the top ten. This specimen was PBMCs, mostly from graft donor cells, taken 360 days after TCRalphabeta/CD19-depleted stem cell transplant. The receptors derive from a male patient aged 2-15 years who had a stem cell transplant for acute lymphoblastic leukemia, so the T cells may come from the graft donor. The CDR3 runs from the conserved cysteine through the conserved F or W. A D gene is named only where the DNA matches it firmly. Where a row states a size, it is once, few, many or the class of an expanded clone; other rows omit it.

many TRBJ1-5 NA TRBV4-1 CASSQQTGSNQPQHF TGCGCCAGCAGCCAGCAGACCGGCAGCAATCAGCCCCAGCATTTT
NA TRBJ1-5 NA TRBV30 CAWSVQRGPQHF TGTGCCTGGAGTGTTCAAAGGGGCCCCCAGCATTTT
few TRBJ1-2 NA TRBV20-1 CSASRGARGYGYTF TGCAGTGCTAGTAGGGGTGCGAGGGGCTATGGCTACACCTTC
few TRBJ1-1 NA TRBV12-3/TRBV12-4 CASRLNTEAFF TGTGCCAGCAGGCTGAACACTGAAGCTTTCTTT
many TRBJ2-2 TRBD2 TRBV3-1 CASSQGLAGPGELFF TGTGCCAGCAGCCAAGGACTAGCGGGACCCGGGGAGCTGTTTTTT
once TRBJ1-2 NA TRBV12-3/TRBV12-4 CASGGRNYGYTF TGTGCCAGCGGGGGGCGAAACTATGGCTACACCTTC
few TRBJ1-2 NA TRBV6-5 CASRGRNGYTF TGTGCCAGCAGGGGGCGGAATGGCTACACCTTC
few TRBJ1-5 TRBD1 TRBV7-2 CASSPRSGTGTFNQPQHF TGTGCCAGCAGCCCAAGATCCGGGACAGGGACCTTCAATCAGCCCCAGCATTTT
NA TRBJ1-1 NA TRBV29-1 CSVGFGAAFF TGCAGCGTTGGGTTCGGGGCAGCTTTCTTT
few TRBJ1-1 NA TRBV7-9 CASSPGVGVNTEAFF TGTGCCAGCAGTCCCGGCGTCGGGGTGAACACTGAAGCTTTCTTT
few TRBJ2-7 NA TRBV30 CAWSPLGYEQYF TGTGCCTGGAGCCCTTTGGGGTACGAGCAGTACTTC
NA TRBJ2-1 TRBD2 TRBV29-1 CSALGTRGGSNEQFF TGCAGCGCCCTAGGGACTAGGGGCGGATCTAATGAGCAGTTCTTC
NA TRBJ1-5 TRBD1 TRBV2 CASSGDRDSNQPQHF TGTGCCAGCAGTGGGGACAGGGATAGCAATCAGCCCCAGCATTTT
NA TRBJ1-1 NA TRBV3-1 CASSQDRGLTEAFF TGTGCCAGCAGCCAAGATAGAGGGTTAACTGAAGCTTTCTTT
NA TRBJ2-7 NA TRBV6-6 CASSYPSPYEQYF TGTGCCAGCAGTTACCCTAGTCCATACGAGCAGTACTTC
few TRBJ2-3 NA TRBV4-2 CASRRGGFTDTQYF TGTGCCAGCAGGAGGGGGGGATTCACAGATACGCAGTATTTT
NA TRBJ2-7 TRBD2 TRBV7-9 CASSLSGSGAYEQYF TGTGCCAGCAGCTTATCGGGTAGCGGGGCCTACGAGCAGTACTTC
NA TRBJ2-6 NA TRBV12-3/TRBV12-4 CASKRRPDGANVLTF TGTGCCAGCAAAAGAAGACCCGATGGGGCCAACGTCCTGACTTTC
few TRBJ2-7 NA TRBV11-3 CASSLVSTYEQYF TGTGCCAGCAGCTTAGTTAGTACCTACGAGCAGTACTTC
NA TRBJ2-2 NA TRBV6-2/TRBV6-3 CASSYSSNTGELFF TGTGCCAGCAGCTATAGCTCGAACACCGGGGAGCTGTTTTTT
few TRBJ2-7 NA TRBV10-2 CASRGFGYEQYF TGCGCCAGCCGGGGGTTCGGCTACGAGCAGTACTTC
NA TRBJ2-3 TRBD1 TRBV6-5 CASSYNRGRVVTQYF TGTGCCAGCAGTTACAACAGGGGGCGCGTAGTTACGCAGTATTTT
NA TRBJ2-3 NA TRBV29-1 CSVEDPPQGTQYF TGCAGCGTTGAAGACCCTCCCCAGGGGACGCAGTATTTT
NA TRBJ2-3 NA TRBV4-1 CASSQVGWEADTQYF TGCGCCAGCAGCCAAGTTGGGTGGGAAGCAGATACGCAGTATTTT
NA TRBJ2-1 NA TRBV5-4 CASSLAGVYYNEQFF TGTGCCAGCAGCTTGGCGGGGGTATACTACAATGAGCAGTTCTTC
NA TRBJ2-1 NA TRBV20-1 CSVVRDSLLYSYNEQFF TGCAGTGTGGTCAGGGACTCTCTGTTATATTCCTACAATGAGCAGTTCTTC
NA TRBJ2-1 TRBD2 TRBV10-1 CASSEFPSTGTSGYNEQFF TGCGCCAGCAGTGAGTTTCCCAGCACCGGGACTAGCGGCTACAATGAGCAGTTCTTC
NA TRBJ2-2 NA TRBV5-1 CASSLWGKNTGELFF TGCGCCAGCAGCTTATGGGGGAAGAACACCGGGGAGCTGTTTTTT